The 26 T cell receptor beta chains below all came from one sample that was sequenced in a study of T cell changes during pregnancy in multiple sclerosis. Produced via immunoSEQ multiplex PCR; TCRdb's table is partial and in-frame only. Of tens of thousands of clones listed, 90% to 95% are singletons. The sample was CD8+ T cells from peripheral blood mononuclear cells, taken before pregnancy. The receptors here all came from a female donor with multiple sclerosis, enrolled in a pregnancy study.

J is TRBJ1-5 and V is TRBV7-8; a possible D gene is TRBD1 (6 bases). This CDR3 comprises 18 residues. V lost 3 bases and J lost 1, with 19 bases in between. Germline V gene lookup returns CDR1 SGHVS and CDR2 FQNEAQ. The CDR3 DNA sequence: TGTGCCAGCAGCTTGGAGTTAGCAGGGGACGCGAGCAATCAGCCCCAGCATTTT. Amino acid sequence: CASSLELAGDASNQPQHF.

This chain links TRBV14 with TRBJ2-2; 7 nucleotides line up with TRBD1. The junction had 6 bases not matched to a gene; V was cut back by 7 bases and J by 4 bases. Germline V gene data show CDR1 as SGHDN and CDR2 as FVKESK. The CDR3 covers 14 residues. DNA for the CDR3: TGTGCCAGCACCCCGGGACAGTTCACCGGGGAGCTGTTTTTT. Translating it yields CASTPGQFTGELFF.

V gene TRBV27 combines with J gene TRBJ2-3; TRBD1 agrees at 7 bases. CDR3 length: 13 residues. The V and J ends lost 7 bases and 5 bases, in that order; junction bases with no gene match: 6. The germline CDR1 and CDR2 sequences are MNHEY and SMNVEV (reference sequence). The CDR3 protein is CASKKTGIDTQYF. In DNA, the CDR3 is TGTGCCAGCAAGAAGACAGGGATAGATACGCAGTATTTT.

This clone showed up just once. The chain combines TRBV5-4 with TRBJ2-4; possible D gene TRBD1, 6 bases. Trimming took off 3 bases at V and 5 bases at J, with 15 bases between the two ends. The CDR3 is 15 amino acids. CDR1 is SGHNT and CDR2 is YYREEE in the germline V gene (reference sequence). The CDR3 bases are TGTGCCAGCAGCTCCAACAGGGTCAGGGAAAACATTCAGTACTTC. Its translation is CASSSNRVRENIQYF. The variable domain in full, with the rest retrieved from reference TRBV5-4 and TRBJ2-4, is ETGVTQSPTHLIKTRGQQVTLRCSSQSGHNTVSWYQQALGQGPQFIFQYYREEENGRGNFPPRFSGLQFPNYSSELNVNALELDDSALYLCASSSNRVRENIQYFGAGTRLSVL.

The rearrangement joins TRBV6-5 to TRBJ2-7, with 7 bases matching TRBD1. This CDR3 spans 14 amino acids. Germline trimming cut 1 base from V and 6 bases from J; bases unmatched to any gene: 6. The germline V gene has CDR1 MNHEY and CDR2 SVGAGI. The CDR3 sequence is CASSYLTDRAEQYF. As DNA, the CDR3 is TGTGCCAGCAGTTACTTAACCGACAGGGCCGAGCAGTACTTC.

The chain is built from TRBV9 and TRBJ2-3; the D gene is possibly TRBD1 (6 bases). Germline CDR1 and CDR2: SGDLS and YYNGEE. The CDR3 contains 16 residues. Deletions cut 0 bases from V and 4 bases from J, with 15 bases between. In DNA, the CDR3 is TGTGCCAGCAGCGTAGAAGGGGACACCTTGGCAGATACGCAGTATTTT. Its translation is CASSVEGDTLADTQYF.

V usage is TRBV30 and J usage is TRBJ2-1; 7 bases are shared with TRBD1. The junction had 8 bases not matched to a gene; V was cut back by 5 bases and J by 7 bases. In germline, CDR1 is GTSNPN, CDR2 SVGIG (reference sequence). This CDR3 has 13 residues. CDR3 protein: CAWQGELRNEQFF. CDR3 nucleotide sequence: TGTGCCTGGCAGGGGGAGCTTAGAAATGAGCAGTTCTTC. The full variable domain, rest sourced from reference TRBV30 and TRBJ2-1, is SQTIHQWPATLVQPVGSPLSLECTVEGTSNPNLYWYRQAAGRGLQLLFYSVGIGQISSEVPQNLSASRPQDRQFILSSKKLLLSDSGFYLCAWQGELRNEQFFGPGTRLTVL.

This rearrangement joins TRBV5-4 to TRBJ1-5, with D perhaps matching TRBD1 (5 bases). This CDR3 has 13 amino acids. The germline gives CDR1 SGHNT, CDR2 YYREEE (reference sequence). V was cut by 8 bases and J by 7 bases, with 16 bases left in between. CDR3 in amino acids: CARRTVGHQPQHF. CDR3 bases: TGTGCCAGGCGGACGGTAGGACACCAGCCCCAGCATTTT.

The gene calls are TRBV7-9 and TRBJ2-1; TRBD1 agrees at 10 bases. This CDR3 region has 11 residues. The J segment lost 8 bases and the V segment lost 8 bases, leaving 0 bases of the junction unmatched. Germline V lookup: CDR1 SEHNR, CDR2 FQNEAQ (reference sequence). This CDR3 reads CASDRGHEQFF. CDR3 DNA: TGTGCCAGCGACAGGGGGCATGAGCAGTTCTTC.

The chain has TRBV7-2 and TRBJ1-3; 8 bases are shared with TRBD1. The CDR3 is 14 residues long. V trimming: 6 bases; J trimming: 3 bases; junction bases outside the gene matches: 4. Germline loops: CDR1 SGHTA, CDR2 FQGNSA. The CDR3 region is CASSFDRGGNTIYF. DNA for the CDR3: TGTGCCAGCAGTTTCGACAGGGGTGGAAACACCATATATTTT.

The gene calls are TRBV5-3 and TRBJ2-7; perhaps TRBD2 as D (7 bases). TRBV5-3 is sorted into the ORF group, with uncertain function. The V and J ends lost 5 bases and 2 bases respectively, with 23 bases between them. The CDR3 is 17 residues long. The CDR3 protein is CARSPRGGGTTAYEQYF. The CDR3, as DNA: TGTGCCAGAAGTCCGAGGGGGGGAGGGACAACAGCCTACGAGCAGTACTTC.

Concerning this clone itself: At one end the junction does not follow the germline gene, possibly because of a read error. V usage is TRBV7-7 and J usage is TRBJ2-5; 8 bases are shared with TRBD2. Germline CDR1 reads SSHAT; CDR2 reads FNYEAQ (reference sequence). The CDR3 spans 14 residues. As DNA, the CDR3 is TGTGCTAGCAGGCCGGGACTAGACCAAGAGACCCAGTACTTC. Translating gives CASRPGLDQETQYF.

The J gene is TRBJ2-1, the V gene TRBV7-3; TRBD2 aligns across 8 bases. With 0 bases clipped from V and 8 bases from J, the junction kept 3 bases outside the gene matches. The CDR3 contains 14 residues. Germline values: CDR1 SGHTA, CDR2 FQGTGA. The CDR3 region is CASSLTGSGDEQFF. The DNA for the CDR3 is TGTGCCAGCAGCTTAACTGGTAGCGGGGATGAGCAGTTCTTC.

The V call is TRBV11-2, the J call TRBJ2-7; 9 nucleotides match TRBD1. V was clipped by 2 bases and J by 3 bases; unmatched bases: 8. The CDR3 runs 16 residues. Germline V gives CDR1 SGHAT, CDR2 FQNNGV. The CDR3 region is CASSLSVGTGFYEQYF. Written as DNA, the CDR3 is TGTGCCAGCAGCTTATCGGTGGGGACAGGGTTCTACGAGCAGTACTTC.

The rearrangement uses TRBV9 and TRBJ2-1; TRBD2 might be the D (5 bases). Germline-derived CDR1 and CDR2 are SGDLS and YYNGEE. Trimming cost V 2 bases and J 9 bases, with 18 bases left between them. This CDR3 is 15 amino acids long. CDR3 nucleotides: TGTGCCAGCAGCGTCGGCGGGTTGCTTCGGGGTGAGCAGTTCTTC. This translates into CASSVGGLLRGEQFF.

This clone was seen only once. The chain's CDR3 is CASSPRASEQFF. The CDR3 region has the DNA TGTGCCAGCAGCCCCAGGGCGAGTGAGCAGTTCTTC. This chain uses TRBV13 with TRBJ2-1, with a weak D call TRBD1 (5 bases). The CDR3 consists of 12 residues. CDR1 is PRHDT, CDR2 FYEKMQ, per germline (reference sequence). Trimming took off 5 bases at V and 9 bases at J, with 11 bases between the two ends.

The V and J genes are TRBV6-1 and TRBJ2-1; 11 nucleotides agree with TRBD2. There are 15 residues in the CDR3. CDR1 and CDR2 from the germline V gene are MNHNS and SASEGT. Trimming took 2 bases from V and 4 from J; bases not matched to a gene: 1. The CDR3 spells CASSEIAGGYNEQFF. DNA for the CDR3: TGTGCCAGCAGTGAAATAGCGGGGGGGTACAATGAGCAGTTCTTC.

A remark on this clone: A much larger clone sits a single nucleotide away, making a read error possible. The V and J genes are TRBV10-3 and TRBJ1-5, with TRBD1 matching 7 bases. Unmatched junction bases numbered 6, after V lost 10 bases and J lost 0 bases. The germline V gene encodes CDR1 ENHRY and CDR2 SYGVKD. The CDR3 is made up of 14 amino acids. CDR3 amino acids: CATNTGDSNQPQHF. In DNA form, the CDR3 reads TGTGCCACAAATACAGGGGATAGCAATCAGCCCCAGCATTTT.

This clone was picked up a small number of times. The chain couples TRBV7-2 to TRBJ1-5, with no clear D. V was pared by 5 bases and J by 7 bases, with 12 bases between. The CDR3 extends over 13 amino acids. Germline V gene sequence: CDR1 SGHTA, CDR2 FQGNSA. The CDR3 sequence is CASSLGTLQPQHF. For the CDR3, the DNA is TGTGCCAGCAGCCTCGGTACTCTCCAGCCCCAGCATTTT.

The chain links TRBV13 to TRBJ2-2; D gene uncertain. The CDR3 totals 12 residues. Per the germline V gene, CDR1 is PRHDT and CDR2 is FYEKMQ (reference sequence). V lost 5 bases, J lost 5 bases, and 6 bases lay in between. CDR3 nucleotides: TGTGCCAGCAGCATTTCGACCGGGGAGCTGTTTTTT. Translation: CASSISTGELFF.

This sequence joins TRBV13 and TRBJ2-1; D is ambiguous. Germline loops: CDR1 PRHDT, CDR2 FYEKMQ (reference sequence). With 1 base removed from V and 5 bases from J, the gap between germline ends came to 6 bases. This CDR3 contains 13 residues. The CDR3 sequence: CASSLDTHNEQFF. Written as DNA, the CDR3 is TGTGCCAGCAGCTTAGATACTCACAATGAGCAGTTCTTC.

V and J are TRBV11-2 and TRBJ2-1; TRBD1 aligns across 9 bases. The CDR3 totals 16 residues. CDR1 SGHAT and CDR2 FQNNGV come from the germline V gene. The J segment lost 15 bases and the V segment lost 3 bases, leaving 18 bases of the junction unmatched. In DNA form, the CDR3 reads TGTGCCAGCAGCTTCCAGGGGGGGACAGGGTCCTTTAGGGCGTTCTTC. Its protein is CASSFQGGTGSFRAFF. Combining the CDR3 with reference TRBV11-2 and TRBJ2-1 gives the whole variable domain EAGVAQSPRYKIIEKRQSVAFWCNPISGHATLYWYQQILGQGPKLLIQFQNNGVVDDSQLPKDRFSAERLKGVDSTLKIQPAKLEDSAVYLCASSFQGGTGSFRAFFGPGTRLTVL.

Relative to its sample, this clone is medium-sized. The genes are TRBV7-6 and TRBJ1-5; D ambiguous. Trimming took 5 bases from V and 0 from J, leaving 5 bases between them. Per the germline V gene, CDR1 is SGHVS and CDR2 is FNYEAQ. CDR3 length: 13 residues. The CDR3 loop reads CASSQHSNQPQHF. The DNA of the CDR3 is TGTGCCAGCAGCCAACATAGCAATCAGCCCCAGCATTTT.

The V call is TRBV5-5, the J call TRBJ2-1, with TRBD2 as a possible D gene (5 bases). V was pared by 4 bases and J by 10 bases, with 15 bases between. The CDR3 sequence is 13 residues long. Germline V lookup: CDR1 SGHKS, CDR2 YYEKEE (reference sequence). CDR3 loop: CASSPPTGKEQFF. CDR3 nucleotide sequence: TGTGCCAGCAGCCCCCCCACGGGGAAAGAGCAGTTCTTC.

The chain has TRBV6-1 and TRBJ1-2, with D perhaps TRBD1 (6 bases). The V gene's germline CDR1 is MNHNS and CDR2 SASEGT. The CDR3 contains 15 residues. With 6 bases removed from V and 1 base from J, the gap between germline ends came to 15 bases. The CDR3 sequence: CASRTPDRVNYGYTF. In DNA form, the CDR3 reads TGTGCCAGCAGAACCCCGGACAGAGTTAACTATGGCTACACCTTC.

The gene calls are TRBV27 and TRBJ2-5, with D uncertain. CDR3 size: 15 residues. Germline V lookup: CDR1 MNHEY, CDR2 SMNVEV (reference sequence). V lost 3 bases, J lost 2 bases, and 13 bases lay in between. CDR3 sequence reads: CASSFFLGSQETQYF. The CDR3 nucleotides are TGTGCCAGCAGTTTTTTTCTAGGTTCACAAGAGACCCAGTACTTC.